This is a list of T cell receptor beta chains from one sample in a study of T cell responses to AZD1222 COVID-19 vaccine. This table comes from immunoSEQ multiplex PCR, and its TCRdb copy is limited to in-frame clones, with some not included. The sample lists 120,000 to 150,000 clones; about 91% were seen once. The sequencing used peripheral blood, collected on day 0 of MenACWY control vaccination. These receptors all come from an adult in good health. CDR3s include the opening cysteine and the closing phenylalanine or tryptophan. D genes are given only for firm matches. Some rows mark clone size as missing; the rest say once, few, many or name a class of expanded clone.

d_gene: TRBD1
j_gene: TRBJ2-7
abundance: once
v_gene: TRBV5-1
CDR3aa: CASNQRGDRASEQYF
CDR3nt: TGCGCCAGCAACCAACGGGGGGACAGGGCATCCGAGCAGTACTTC

d_gene: -
j_gene: TRBJ1-2
abundance: -
v_gene: TRBV29-1
CDR3aa: CSAWTLNYGYTF
CDR3nt: TGCAGCGCGTGGACCCTTAACTATGGCTACACCTTC

d_gene: -
j_gene: TRBJ1-2
abundance: -
v_gene: TRBV5-8
CDR3aa: CASSRTGVNYGYTF
CDR3nt: TGTGCCAGCAGCAGGACCGGGGTGAACTATGGCTACACCTTC

d_gene: TRBD1
j_gene: TRBJ1-2
abundance: -
v_gene: TRBV29-1
CDR3aa: CSVVTGSGYTF
CDR3nt: TGCAGCGTTGTGACAGGGTCCGGCTACACCTTC

d_gene: -
j_gene: TRBJ1-2
abundance: -
v_gene: TRBV18
CDR3aa: CASSPGPLPSGYTF
CDR3nt: TGTGCCAGCTCTCCCGGGCCATTACCTTCGGGCTACACCTTC

d_gene: TRBD1
j_gene: TRBJ1-2
abundance: -
v_gene: TRBV28
CDR3aa: CASSLRDSYGYTF
CDR3nt: TGTGCCAGCAGTTTGAGGGACAGCTATGGCTACACCTTC

d_gene: -
j_gene: TRBJ2-5
abundance: -
v_gene: TRBV11-2
CDR3aa: CASSLEYQETQYF
CDR3nt: TGTGCCAGCAGCTTGGAGTACCAAGAGACCCAGTACTTC

d_gene: -
j_gene: TRBJ2-1
abundance: -
v_gene: TRBV7-3
CDR3aa: CASSLGSVSYNEQFF
CDR3nt: TGTGCCAGCAGCTTAGGGTCTGTCTCCTACAATGAGCAGTTCTTC

d_gene: TRBD1
j_gene: TRBJ1-2
abundance: -
v_gene: TRBV11-3
CDR3aa: CASSRGGAGDGYTF
CDR3nt: TGTGCCAGCAGCCGAGGGGGCGCCGGTGATGGCTACACCTTC

d_gene: TRBD1
j_gene: TRBJ1-1
abundance: few
v_gene: TRBV7-3
CDR3aa: CASRAGGAGNTEAFF
CDR3nt: TGTGCCAGCAGAGCAGGGGGCGCCGGGAACACTGAAGCTTTCTTT

d_gene: TRBD2
j_gene: TRBJ2-1
abundance: -
v_gene: TRBV7-2
CDR3aa: CASSRTSGRGNEQFF
CDR3nt: TGTGCCAGCAGCCGGACTAGCGGGAGGGGCAATGAGCAGTTCTTC

d_gene: -
j_gene: TRBJ1-1
abundance: -
v_gene: TRBV30
CDR3aa: CAWIRYTNTEAFF
CDR3nt: TGTGCCTGGATCCGTTATACGAACACTGAAGCTTTCTTT

d_gene: -
j_gene: TRBJ1-2
abundance: -
v_gene: TRBV2
CDR3aa: CASSGDRPEGYTF
CDR3nt: TGTGCCAGCAGTGGAGACCGCCCTGAGGGCTACACCTTC

d_gene: -
j_gene: TRBJ1-1
abundance: -
v_gene: TRBV4-1
CDR3aa: CASSQDGARENTEAFF
CDR3nt: TGCGCCAGCAGCCAAGACGGGGCCAGGGAGAACACTGAAGCTTTCTTT

d_gene: -
j_gene: TRBJ1-1
abundance: -
v_gene: TRBV7-3
CDR3aa: CASSLNTGMDTEAFF
CDR3nt: TGTGCCAGCAGCTTAAACACTGGGATGGACACTGAAGCTTTCTTT